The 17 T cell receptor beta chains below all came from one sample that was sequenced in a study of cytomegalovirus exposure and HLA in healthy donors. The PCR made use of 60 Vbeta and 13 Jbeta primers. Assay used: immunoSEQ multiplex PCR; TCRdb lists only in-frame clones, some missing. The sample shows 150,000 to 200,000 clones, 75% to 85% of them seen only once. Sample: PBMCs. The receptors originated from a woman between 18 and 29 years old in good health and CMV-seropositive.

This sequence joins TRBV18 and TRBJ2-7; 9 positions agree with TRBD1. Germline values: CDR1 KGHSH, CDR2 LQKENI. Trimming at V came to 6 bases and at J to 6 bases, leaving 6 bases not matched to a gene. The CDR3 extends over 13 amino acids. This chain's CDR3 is CASSSTDRGEQYF. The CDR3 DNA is TGTGCCAGCTCCTCAACGGACAGGGGCGAGCAGTACTTC. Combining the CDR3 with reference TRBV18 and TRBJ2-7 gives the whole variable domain NAGVMQNPRHLVRRRGQEARLRCSPMKGHSHVYWYRQLPEEGLKFMVYLQKENIIDESGMPKERFSAEFPKEGPSILRIQQVVRGDSAAYFCASSSTDRGEQYFGPGTRLTVT.

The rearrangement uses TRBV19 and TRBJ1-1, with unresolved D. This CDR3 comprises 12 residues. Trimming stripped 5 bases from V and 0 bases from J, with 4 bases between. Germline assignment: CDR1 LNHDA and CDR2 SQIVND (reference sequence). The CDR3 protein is CASSAMNTEAFF. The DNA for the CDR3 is TGTGCCAGTAGTGCGATGAACACTGAAGCTTTCTTT.

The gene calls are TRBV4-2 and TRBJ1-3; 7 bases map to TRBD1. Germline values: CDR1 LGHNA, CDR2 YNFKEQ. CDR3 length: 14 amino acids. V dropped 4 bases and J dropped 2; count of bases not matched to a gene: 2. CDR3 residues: CASSLRGPGNTIYF. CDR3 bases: TGTGCCAGCAGCCTAAGGGGGCCTGGAAACACCATATATTTT.

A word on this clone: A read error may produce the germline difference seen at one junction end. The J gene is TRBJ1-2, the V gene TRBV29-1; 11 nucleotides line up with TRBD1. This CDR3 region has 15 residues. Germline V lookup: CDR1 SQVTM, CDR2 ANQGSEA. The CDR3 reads CSVGTGGTTNYGYTF. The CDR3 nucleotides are TGCAGCGTGGGGACAGGGGGTACTACTAACTATGGCTACACTTTC.

DNA for the CDR3: TGTGCCAGCAGTCCTACAGGGTCGGGCACCGGGGAGCTGTTTTTT. Its protein product is CASSPTGSGTGELFF. The chain links TRBV6-4 to TRBJ2-2, with D perhaps TRBD1 (6 bases). V lost 5 bases and J 4 bases, leaving 14 bases between the germline ends. This CDR3 comprises 15 residues. Germline loops: CDR1 MRHNA, CDR2 SNTAGT.

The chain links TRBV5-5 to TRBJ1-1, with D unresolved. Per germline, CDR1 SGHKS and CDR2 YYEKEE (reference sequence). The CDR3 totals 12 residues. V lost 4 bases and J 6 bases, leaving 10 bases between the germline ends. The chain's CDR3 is CASSKRDSEAFF. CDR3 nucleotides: TGTGCCAGCAGCAAGAGGGATTCTGAAGCTTTCTTT.

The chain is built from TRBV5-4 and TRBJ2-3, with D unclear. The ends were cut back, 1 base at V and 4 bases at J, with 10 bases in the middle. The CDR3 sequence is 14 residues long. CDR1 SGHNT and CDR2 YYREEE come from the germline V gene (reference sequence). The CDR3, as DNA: TGTGCCAGCAGCTTGCTCGGGTGGCCAGATACGCAGTATTTT. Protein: CASSLLGWPDTQYF.

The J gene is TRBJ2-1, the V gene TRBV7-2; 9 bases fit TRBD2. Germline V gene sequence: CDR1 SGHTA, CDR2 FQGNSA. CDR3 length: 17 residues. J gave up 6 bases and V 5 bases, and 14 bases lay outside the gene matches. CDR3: CASSRPQSGGSLNEQFF. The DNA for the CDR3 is TGTGCCAGCAGCCGTCCGCAAAGCGGGGGGTCACTCAATGAGCAGTTCTTC.

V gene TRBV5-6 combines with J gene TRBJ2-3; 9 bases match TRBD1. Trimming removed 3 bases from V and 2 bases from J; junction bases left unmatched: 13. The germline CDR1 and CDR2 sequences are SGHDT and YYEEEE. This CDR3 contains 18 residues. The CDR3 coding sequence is TGTGCCAGCAGCTCTGGGACAGGGATCCCTCGGAACACAGATACGCAGTATTTT. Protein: CASSSGTGIPRNTDTQYF.

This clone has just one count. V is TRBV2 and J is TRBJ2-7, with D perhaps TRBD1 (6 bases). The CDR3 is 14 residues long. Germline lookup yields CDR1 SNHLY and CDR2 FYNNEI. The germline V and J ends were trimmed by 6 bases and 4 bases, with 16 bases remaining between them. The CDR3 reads CASRQGMLEYEQYF. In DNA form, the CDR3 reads TGTGCCAGCAGACAGGGTATGTTGGAGTACGAGCAGTACTTC.

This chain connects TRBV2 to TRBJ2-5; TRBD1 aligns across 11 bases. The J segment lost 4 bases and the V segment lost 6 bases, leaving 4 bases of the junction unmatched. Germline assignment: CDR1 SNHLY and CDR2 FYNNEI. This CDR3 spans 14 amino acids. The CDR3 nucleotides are TGTGCCAGCAGCTGGGGACAGGGGGTAGAGACCCAGTACTTC. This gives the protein CASSWGQGVETQYF.

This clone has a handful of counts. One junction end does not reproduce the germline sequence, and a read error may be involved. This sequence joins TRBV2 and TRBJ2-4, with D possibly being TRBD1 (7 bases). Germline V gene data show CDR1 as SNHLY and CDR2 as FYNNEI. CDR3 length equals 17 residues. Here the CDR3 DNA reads TGTGCCAGTTGCTTTGGGGGGCTCCGCAGGGGGAGAAACAGTCAGTACTTC. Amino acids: CASCFGGLRRGRNSQYF.

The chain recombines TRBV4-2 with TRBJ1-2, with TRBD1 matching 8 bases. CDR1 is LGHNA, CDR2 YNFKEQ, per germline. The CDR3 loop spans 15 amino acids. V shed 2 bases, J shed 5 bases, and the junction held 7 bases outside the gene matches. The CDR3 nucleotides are TGTGCCAGCAGCCAACTTCCGACAGGGGCATATGGCTACACCTTC. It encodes CASSQLPTGAYGYTF.

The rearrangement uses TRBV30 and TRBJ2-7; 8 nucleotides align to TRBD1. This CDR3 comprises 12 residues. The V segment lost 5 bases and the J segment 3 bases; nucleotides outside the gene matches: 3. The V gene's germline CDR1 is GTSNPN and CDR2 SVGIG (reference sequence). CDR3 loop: CAWAGQGYEQYF. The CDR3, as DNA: TGTGCCTGGGCTGGACAGGGCTACGAGCAGTACTTC.

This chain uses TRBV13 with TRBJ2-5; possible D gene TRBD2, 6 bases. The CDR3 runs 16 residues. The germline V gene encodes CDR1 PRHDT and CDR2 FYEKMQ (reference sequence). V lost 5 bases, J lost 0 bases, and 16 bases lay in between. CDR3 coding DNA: TGTGCCAGCAGCCTCGGGACTTGGGGGGACCAAGAGACCCAGTACTTC. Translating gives CASSLGTWGDQETQYF. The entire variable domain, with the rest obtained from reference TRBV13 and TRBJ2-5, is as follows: AAGVIQSPRHLIKEKRETATLKCYPIPRHDTVYWYQQGPGQDPQFLISFYEKMQSDKGSIPDRFSAQQFSDYHSELNMSSLELGDSALYFCASSLGTWGDQETQYFGPGTRLLVL.

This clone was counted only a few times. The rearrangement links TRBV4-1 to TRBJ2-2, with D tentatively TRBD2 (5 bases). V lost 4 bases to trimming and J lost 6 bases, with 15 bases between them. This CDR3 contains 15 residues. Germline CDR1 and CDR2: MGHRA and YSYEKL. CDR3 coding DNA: TGCGCCAGCAGCCTATACGGAGGCGGACCCGGGGAGCTGTTTTTT. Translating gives CASSLYGGGPGELFF.

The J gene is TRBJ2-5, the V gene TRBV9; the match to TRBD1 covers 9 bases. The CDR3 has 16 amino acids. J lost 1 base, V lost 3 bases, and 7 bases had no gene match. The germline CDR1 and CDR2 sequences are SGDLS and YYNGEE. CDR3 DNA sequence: TGTGCCAGCAGCGCAGGGACAGGGCGCGGCCAAGAGACCCAGTACTTC. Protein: CASSAGTGRGQETQYF.